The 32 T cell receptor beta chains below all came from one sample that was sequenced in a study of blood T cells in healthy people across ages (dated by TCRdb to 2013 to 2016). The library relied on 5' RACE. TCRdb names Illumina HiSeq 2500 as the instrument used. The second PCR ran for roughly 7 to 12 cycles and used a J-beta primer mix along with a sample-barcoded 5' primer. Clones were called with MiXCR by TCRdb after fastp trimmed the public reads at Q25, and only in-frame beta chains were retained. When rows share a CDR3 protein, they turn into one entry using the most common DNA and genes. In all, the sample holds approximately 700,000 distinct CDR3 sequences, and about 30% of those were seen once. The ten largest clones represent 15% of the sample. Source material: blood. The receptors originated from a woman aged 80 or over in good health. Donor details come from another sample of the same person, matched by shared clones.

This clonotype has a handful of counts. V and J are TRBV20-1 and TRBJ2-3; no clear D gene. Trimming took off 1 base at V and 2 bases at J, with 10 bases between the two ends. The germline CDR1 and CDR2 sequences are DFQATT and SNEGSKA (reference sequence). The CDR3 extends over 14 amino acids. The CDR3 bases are TGCAGTGCTAGAGCGACTTCCAACACAGATACGCAGTATTTT. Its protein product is CSARATSNTDTQYF.

This chain's CDR3 is CASSLVTESSYEQYF. In DNA form, the CDR3 reads TGCGCCAGCAGCTTGGTTACAGAGAGCTCCTACGAGCAGTACTTC. The V gene is TRBV5-1, the J gene TRBJ2-7; D is undetermined. V gave up 0 bases and J gave up 0 bases, with 10 bases separating them. The CDR3 is made up of 15 amino acids. Germline V lookup: CDR1 SGHRS, CDR2 YFSETQ.

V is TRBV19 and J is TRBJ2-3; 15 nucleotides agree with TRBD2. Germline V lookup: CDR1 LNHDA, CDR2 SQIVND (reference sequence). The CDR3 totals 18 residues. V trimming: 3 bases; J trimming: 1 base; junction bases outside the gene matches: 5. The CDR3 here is CASSMGLAGGPGTDTQYF. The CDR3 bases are TGTGCCAGTAGTATGGGACTAGCGGGGGGACCCGGCACAGATACGCAGTATTTT.

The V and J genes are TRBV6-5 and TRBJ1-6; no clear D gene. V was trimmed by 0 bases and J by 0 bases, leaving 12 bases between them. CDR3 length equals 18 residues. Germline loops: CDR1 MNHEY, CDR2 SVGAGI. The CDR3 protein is CASSYSRGGSSYNSPLHF. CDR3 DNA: TGTGCCAGCAGTTACTCGAGAGGAGGGAGCTCCTATAATTCACCCCTCCACTTT.

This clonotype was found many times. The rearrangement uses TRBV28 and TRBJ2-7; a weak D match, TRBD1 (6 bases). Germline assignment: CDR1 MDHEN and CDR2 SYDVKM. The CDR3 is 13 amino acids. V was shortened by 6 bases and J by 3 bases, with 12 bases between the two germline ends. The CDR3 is CASRGTPLYEQYF. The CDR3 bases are TGTGCCAGCAGGGGGACACCGCTCTACGAGCAGTACTTC.

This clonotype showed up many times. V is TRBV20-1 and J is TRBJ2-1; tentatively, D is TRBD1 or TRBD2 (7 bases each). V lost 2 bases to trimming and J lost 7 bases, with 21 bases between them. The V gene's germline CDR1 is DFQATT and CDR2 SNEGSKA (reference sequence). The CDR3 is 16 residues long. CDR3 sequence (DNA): TGCAGTGCTAGACCACCAGGGGGGGGCCTGGGGAATGAGCAGTTCTTC. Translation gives CSARPPGGGLGNEQFF.

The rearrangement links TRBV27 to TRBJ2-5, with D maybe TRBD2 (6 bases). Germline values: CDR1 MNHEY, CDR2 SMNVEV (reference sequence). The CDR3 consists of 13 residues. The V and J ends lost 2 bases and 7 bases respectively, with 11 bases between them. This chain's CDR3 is CASSLAGPGTQYF. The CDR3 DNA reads TGTGCCAGCAGTTTAGCGGGGCCAGGGACCCAGTACTTC.

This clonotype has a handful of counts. The CDR3 spells CASSATGRLGNQPQHF. CDR3 DNA: TGTGCCAGTAGTGCCACAGGGAGGCTAGGCAATCAGCCCCAGCATTTT. The chain joins TRBV19 to TRBJ1-5; TRBD1 might be the D (6 bases). Between the trimmed V and J ends, which lost 5 bases and 2 bases, there was a span of 16 bases. This CDR3 has 16 residues. Germline V gene sequence: CDR1 LNHDA, CDR2 SQIVND (reference sequence).

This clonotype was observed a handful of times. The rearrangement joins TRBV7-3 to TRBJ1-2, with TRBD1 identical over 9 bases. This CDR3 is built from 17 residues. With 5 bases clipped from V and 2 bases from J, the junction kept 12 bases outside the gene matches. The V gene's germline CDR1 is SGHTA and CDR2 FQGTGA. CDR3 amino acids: CASSPGPPGTGNYGYTF. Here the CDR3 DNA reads TGTGCCAGCAGCCCCGGGCCCCCAGGGACAGGGAACTATGGCTACACCTTC.

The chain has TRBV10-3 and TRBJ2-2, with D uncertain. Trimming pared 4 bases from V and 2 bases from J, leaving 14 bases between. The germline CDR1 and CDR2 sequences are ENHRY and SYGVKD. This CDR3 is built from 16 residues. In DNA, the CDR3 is TGTGCCATCAGTGCAAAATCCCCTGACAACACCGGGGAGCTGTTTTTT. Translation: CAISAKSPDNTGELFF.

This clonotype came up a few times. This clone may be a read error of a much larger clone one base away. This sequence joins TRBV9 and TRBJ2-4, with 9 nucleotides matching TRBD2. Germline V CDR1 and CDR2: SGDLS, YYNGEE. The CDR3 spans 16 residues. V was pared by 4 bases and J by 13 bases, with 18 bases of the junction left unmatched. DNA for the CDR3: TGTGCCAGCAGCCCCACTTTGCGGGGGGGTAACAATGAGCAGTACTTC. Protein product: CASSPTLRGGNNEQYF.

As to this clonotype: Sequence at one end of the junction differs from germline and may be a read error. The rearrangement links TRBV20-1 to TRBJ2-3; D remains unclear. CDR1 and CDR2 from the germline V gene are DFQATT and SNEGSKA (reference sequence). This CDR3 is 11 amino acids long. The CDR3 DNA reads TGTAGTGCTAGAGAGCTGGATGCGCAGTATTTT. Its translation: CSARELDAQYF.

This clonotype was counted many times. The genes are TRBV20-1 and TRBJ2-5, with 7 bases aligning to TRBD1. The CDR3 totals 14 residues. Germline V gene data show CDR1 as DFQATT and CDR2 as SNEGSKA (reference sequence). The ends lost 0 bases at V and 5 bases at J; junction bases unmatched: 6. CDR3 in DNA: TGCAGTGCTAGAGATTCCAGGGGACAGGAGACCCAGTACTTC. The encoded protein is CSARDSRGQETQYF.

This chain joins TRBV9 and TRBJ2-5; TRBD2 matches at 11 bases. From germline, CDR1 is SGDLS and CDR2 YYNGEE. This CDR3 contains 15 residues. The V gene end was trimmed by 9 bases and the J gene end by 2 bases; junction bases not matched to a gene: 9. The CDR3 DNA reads TGTGCCAACAACCCTAGCGGGGGGCCTCAAGAGACCCAGTACTTC. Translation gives CANNPSGGPQETQYF.

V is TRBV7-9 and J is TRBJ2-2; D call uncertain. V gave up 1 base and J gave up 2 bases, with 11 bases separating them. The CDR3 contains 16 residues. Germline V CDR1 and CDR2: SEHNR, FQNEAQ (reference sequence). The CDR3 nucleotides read TGTGCCAGCAGCTTAGGGCTAAGACTTAACACCGGGGAGCTGTTTTTT. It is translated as CASSLGLRLNTGELFF.

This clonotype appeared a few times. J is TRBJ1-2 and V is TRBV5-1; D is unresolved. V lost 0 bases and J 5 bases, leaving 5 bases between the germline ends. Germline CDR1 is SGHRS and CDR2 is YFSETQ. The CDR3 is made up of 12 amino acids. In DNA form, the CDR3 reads TGCGCCAGCAGCTTGGCGGAGTATGGCTACACCTTC. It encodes CASSLAEYGYTF.

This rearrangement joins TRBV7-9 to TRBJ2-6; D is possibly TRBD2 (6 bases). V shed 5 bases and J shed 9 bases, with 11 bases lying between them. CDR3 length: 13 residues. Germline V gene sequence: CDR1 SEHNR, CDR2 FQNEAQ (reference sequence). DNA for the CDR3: TGTGCCAGCAGCCGACTAGAGGACAACGTCCTGACTTTC. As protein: CASSRLEDNVLTF.

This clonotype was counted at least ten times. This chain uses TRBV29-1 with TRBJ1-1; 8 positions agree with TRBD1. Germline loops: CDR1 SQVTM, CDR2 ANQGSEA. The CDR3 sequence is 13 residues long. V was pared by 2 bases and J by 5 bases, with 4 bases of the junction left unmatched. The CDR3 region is CSVEPQGATEAFF. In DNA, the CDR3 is TGCAGCGTTGAACCCCAGGGGGCAACTGAAGCTTTCTTT.

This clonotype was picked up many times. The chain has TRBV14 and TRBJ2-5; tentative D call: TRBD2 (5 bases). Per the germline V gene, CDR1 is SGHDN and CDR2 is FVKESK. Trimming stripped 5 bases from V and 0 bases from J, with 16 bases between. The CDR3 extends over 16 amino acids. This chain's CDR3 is CASSEETNSYQETQYF. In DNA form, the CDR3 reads TGTGCCAGCAGCGAGGAGACTAACAGTTACCAAGAGACCCAGTACTTC.

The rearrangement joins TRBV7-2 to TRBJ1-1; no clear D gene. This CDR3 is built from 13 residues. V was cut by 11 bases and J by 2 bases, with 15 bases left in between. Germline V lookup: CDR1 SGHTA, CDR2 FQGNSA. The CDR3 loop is CAGGVEGNTEAFF. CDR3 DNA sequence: TGTGCCGGCGGCGTGGAGGGCAACACTGAAGCTTTCTTT.

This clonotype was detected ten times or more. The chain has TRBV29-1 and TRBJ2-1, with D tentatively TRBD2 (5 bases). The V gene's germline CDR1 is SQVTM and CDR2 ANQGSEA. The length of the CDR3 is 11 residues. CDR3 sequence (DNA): TGCCTAGCCGTCCTGGGCAATGAGCAGTTCTTC. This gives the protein CLAVLGNEQFF.

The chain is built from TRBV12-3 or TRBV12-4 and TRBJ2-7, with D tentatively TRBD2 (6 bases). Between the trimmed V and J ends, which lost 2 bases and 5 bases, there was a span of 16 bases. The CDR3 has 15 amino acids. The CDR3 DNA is TGTGCCAGCAGTTTAAACCGGGGGATGAACGACGAGCAGTACTTC. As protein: CASSLNRGMNDEQYF.

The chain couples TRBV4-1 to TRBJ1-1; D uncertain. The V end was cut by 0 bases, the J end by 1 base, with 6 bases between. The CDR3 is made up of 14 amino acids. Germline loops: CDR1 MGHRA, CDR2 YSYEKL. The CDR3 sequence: CASSQDRRNTEAFF. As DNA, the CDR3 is TGCGCCAGCAGCCAAGATCGGCGGAACACTGAAGCTTTCTTT.

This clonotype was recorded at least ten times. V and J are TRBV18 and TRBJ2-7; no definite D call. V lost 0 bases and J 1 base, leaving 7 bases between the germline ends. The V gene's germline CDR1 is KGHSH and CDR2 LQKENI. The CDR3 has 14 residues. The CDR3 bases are TGTGCCAGCTCACCACCGGCAGCTTCCTACGAGCAGTACTTC. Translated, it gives CASSPPAASYEQYF.

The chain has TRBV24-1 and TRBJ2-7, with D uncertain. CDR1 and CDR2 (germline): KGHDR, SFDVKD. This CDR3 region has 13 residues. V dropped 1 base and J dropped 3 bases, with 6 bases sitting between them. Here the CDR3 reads CATSDFTGYEQYF. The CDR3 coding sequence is TGTGCCACCAGTGATTTCACGGGCTACGAGCAGTACTTC.

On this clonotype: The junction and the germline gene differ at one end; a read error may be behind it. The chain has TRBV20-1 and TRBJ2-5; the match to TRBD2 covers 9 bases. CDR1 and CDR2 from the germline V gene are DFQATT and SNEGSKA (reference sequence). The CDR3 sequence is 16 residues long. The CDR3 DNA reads TGCAGTACTAGAGATACCTCTAGCGGGGCCGCCGGGGAGCAGTACTTC. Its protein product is CSTRDTSSGAAGEQYF.

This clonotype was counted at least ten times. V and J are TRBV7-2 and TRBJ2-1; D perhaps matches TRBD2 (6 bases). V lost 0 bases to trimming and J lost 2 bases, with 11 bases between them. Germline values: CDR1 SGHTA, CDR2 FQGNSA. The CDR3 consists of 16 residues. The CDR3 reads CASSLAGSGTYNEQFF. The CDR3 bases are TGTGCCAGCAGCTTAGCGGGTAGCGGTACCTACAATGAGCAGTTCTTC.

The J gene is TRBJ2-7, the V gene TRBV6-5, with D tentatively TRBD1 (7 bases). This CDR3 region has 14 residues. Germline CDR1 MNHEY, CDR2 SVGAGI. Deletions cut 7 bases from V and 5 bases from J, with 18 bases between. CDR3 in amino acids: CASISRGRNHEQYF. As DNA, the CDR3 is TGTGCCAGCATTTCCAGGGGGAGGAACCACGAGCAGTACTTC.

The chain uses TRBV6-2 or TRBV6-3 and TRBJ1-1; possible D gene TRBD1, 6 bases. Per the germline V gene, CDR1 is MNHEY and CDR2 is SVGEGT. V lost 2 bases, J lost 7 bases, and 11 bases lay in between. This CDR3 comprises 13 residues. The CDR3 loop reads CASSYRDTSEAFF. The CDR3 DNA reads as TGTGCCAGCAGTTACCGGGACACAAGTGAAGCTTTCTTT.

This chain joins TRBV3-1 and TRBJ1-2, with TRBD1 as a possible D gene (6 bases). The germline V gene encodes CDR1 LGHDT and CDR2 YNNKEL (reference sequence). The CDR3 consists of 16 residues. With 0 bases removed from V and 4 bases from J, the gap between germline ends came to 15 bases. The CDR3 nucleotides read TGTGCCAGCAGCCAAGATAGCAGGGGCTACGGCTATGGCTACACCTTC. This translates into CASSQDSRGYGYGYTF.

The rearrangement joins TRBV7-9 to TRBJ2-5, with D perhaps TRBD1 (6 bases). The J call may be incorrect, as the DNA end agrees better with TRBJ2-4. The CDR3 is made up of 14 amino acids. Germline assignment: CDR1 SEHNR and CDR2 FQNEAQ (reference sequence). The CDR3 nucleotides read TGTGCCAGCAGCTTAGGGATAGGGGGTGACATTCAGTACTTC. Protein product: CASSLGIGGDIQYF.

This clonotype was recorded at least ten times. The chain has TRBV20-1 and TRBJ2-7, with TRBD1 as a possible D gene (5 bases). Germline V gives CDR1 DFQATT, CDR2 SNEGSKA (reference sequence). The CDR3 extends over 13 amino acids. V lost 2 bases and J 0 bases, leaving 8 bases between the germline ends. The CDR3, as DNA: TGCAGTGCTAGAACAGGTAGCTCCTACGAGCAGTACTTC. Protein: CSARTGSSYEQYF.